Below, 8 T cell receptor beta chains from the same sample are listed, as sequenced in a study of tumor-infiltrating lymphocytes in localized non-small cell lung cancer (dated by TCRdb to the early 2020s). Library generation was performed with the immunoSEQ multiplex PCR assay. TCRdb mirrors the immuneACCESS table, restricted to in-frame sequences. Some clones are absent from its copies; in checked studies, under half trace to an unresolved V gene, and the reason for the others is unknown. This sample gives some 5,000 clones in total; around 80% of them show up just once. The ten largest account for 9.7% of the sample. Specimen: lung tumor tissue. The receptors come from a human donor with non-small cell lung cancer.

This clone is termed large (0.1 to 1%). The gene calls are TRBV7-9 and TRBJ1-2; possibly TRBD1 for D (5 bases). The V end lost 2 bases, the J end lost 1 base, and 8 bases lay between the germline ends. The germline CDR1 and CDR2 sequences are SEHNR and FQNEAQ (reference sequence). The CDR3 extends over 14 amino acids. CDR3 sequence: CASSLSGDNYGYTF. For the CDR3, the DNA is TGTGCCAGCAGCTTATCGGGGGATAACTATGGCTACACCTTC.

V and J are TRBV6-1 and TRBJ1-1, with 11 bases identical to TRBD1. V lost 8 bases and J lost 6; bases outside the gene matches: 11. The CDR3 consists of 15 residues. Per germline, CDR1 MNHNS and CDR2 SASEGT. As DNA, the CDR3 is TGTGCCAGCGGCCCAGGACAGGGGGCGATAGCTGAAGCTTTCTTT. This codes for CASGPGQGAIAEAFF.

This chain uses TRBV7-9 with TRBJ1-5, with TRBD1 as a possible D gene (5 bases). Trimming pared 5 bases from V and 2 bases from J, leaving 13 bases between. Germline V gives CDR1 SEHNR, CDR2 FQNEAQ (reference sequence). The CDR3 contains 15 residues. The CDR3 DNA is TGTGCCAGCAGCGGCGCAGGGTCGGGCAATCAGCCCCAGCATTTT. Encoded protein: CASSGAGSGNQPQHF.

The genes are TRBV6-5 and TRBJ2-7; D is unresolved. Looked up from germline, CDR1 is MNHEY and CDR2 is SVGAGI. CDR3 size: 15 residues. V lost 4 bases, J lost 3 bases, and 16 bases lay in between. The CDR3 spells CASSSPGRLIYEQYF. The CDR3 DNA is TGTGCCAGCAGTTCTCCGGGTCGTTTGATCTACGAGCAGTACTTC.

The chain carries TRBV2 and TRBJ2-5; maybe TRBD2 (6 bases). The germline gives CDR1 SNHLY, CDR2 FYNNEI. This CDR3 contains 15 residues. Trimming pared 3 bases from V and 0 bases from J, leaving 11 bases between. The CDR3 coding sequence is TGTGCCAGCAGTGAGGAGGGGCAGTACCAAGAGACCCAGTACTTC. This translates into CASSEEGQYQETQYF.

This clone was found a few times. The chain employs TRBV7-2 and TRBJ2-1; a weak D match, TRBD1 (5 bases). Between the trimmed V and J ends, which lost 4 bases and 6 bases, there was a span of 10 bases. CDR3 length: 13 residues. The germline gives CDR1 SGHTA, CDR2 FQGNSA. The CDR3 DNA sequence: TGTGCCAGCAGCTGGACAAACGCCAATGAGCAGTTCTTC. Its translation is CASSWTNANEQFF.

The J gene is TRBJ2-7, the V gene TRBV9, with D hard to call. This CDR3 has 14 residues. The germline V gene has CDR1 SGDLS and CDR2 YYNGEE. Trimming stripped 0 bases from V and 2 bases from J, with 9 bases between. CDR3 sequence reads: CASSVAPGAYEQYF. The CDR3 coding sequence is TGTGCCAGCAGCGTAGCCCCAGGAGCCTACGAGCAGTACTTC.

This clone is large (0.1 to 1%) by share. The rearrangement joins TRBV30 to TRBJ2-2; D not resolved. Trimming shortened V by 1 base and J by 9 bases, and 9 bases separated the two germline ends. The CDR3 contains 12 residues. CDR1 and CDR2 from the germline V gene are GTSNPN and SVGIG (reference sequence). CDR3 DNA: TGTGCCTGGAGTGACCAGGTCTGGGAGCTGTTTTTT. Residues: CAWSDQVWELFF.